The following is a TCR beta chain sequence with its context. The antigen is not known. The data stem from a study of lymphopenia after photon versus proton radiotherapy. Whole-study findings and limits: Proton therapy kept repertoires fairly stable, unlike photons, which gained effector/memory cells.

CDR3 size: 12 residues. TCRdb's table, derived via immunoSEQ multiplex PCR, lists solely in-frame clones and lacks some. This sample carries 30,000 to 35,000 clones, 80% to 90% of them seen once, and the ten largest clones take about 6.6%. The V call is TRBV12-2, the J call TRBJ1-1; the tabulated D call, TRBD1, remains unverified against the DNA. TRBV12-2 is annotated as a pseudogene. The sequences come from peripheral blood, collected from a patient treated with proton-based radiotherapy. The TCR comes from a woman between 70 and 85 years old with pancreatic cancer. Some clones in this sample may be carry-over from other donors' samples. Here the CDR3 DNA reads TGTGCAAGTCGCTTAGCCGACAGGGAAGCTTTCTTT. Residues: CASRLADREAFF.